Each of the 11 T cell receptor beta chains below was sequenced from the same sample in a study of T-cell memory formation after mild COVID-19. TCRdb reanalysed the 5' RACE reads using MiXCR and keeps one entry per CDR3 protein. Of about 200,000 distinct CDR3 sequences detected, approximately 10% appear once; the ten largest clones hold roughly 4%. Sequencing was performed on PBMCs or a T cell subset sorted from them (not recorded which). The receptors originated from a man aged 18 to 29 who had mild COVID-19 (a few samples of this study predate the infection). Cell type and time point are not known.

This clonotype showed up many times. The CDR3 loop reads CASSKGKGLAGGRNTGELFF. The CDR3 DNA follows: TGTGCCAGCAGCAAAGGGAAGGGACTAGCGGGGGGGCGTAACACCGGGGAGCTGTTTTTT. V is TRBV21-1 and J is TRBJ2-2; the table's TRBD2 call for D was not verified on the DNA. TRBV21-1 is tagged as a pseudogene. CDR3 size: 20 residues.

The chain links TRBV28 to TRBJ2-7, with 9 bases that match TRBD2. CDR3 length: 14 residues. Looked up from germline, CDR1 is MDHEN and CDR2 is SYDVKM. J was trimmed by 2 bases and V by 3 bases; bases with no gene match: 2. The CDR3 region is CASSLGTSPYEQYV. The DNA of the CDR3 is TGTGCCAGCAGTTTGGGGACTAGCCCCTACGAGCAGTACGTC.

This clonotype counts as medium-sized. The rearrangement links TRBV7-9 to TRBJ2-7; D ambiguous. The CDR3 has 15 residues. Germline loops: CDR1 SEHNR, CDR2 FQNEAQ (reference sequence). V was clipped by 5 bases and J by 0 bases, with 14 bases between them. In DNA, the CDR3 is TGTGCCAGCAGCCGCCTTGGGGATCGCTCCTACGAGCAGTACTTC. Translation: CASSRLGDRSYEQYF.

V is TRBV7-2 and J is TRBJ1-3, with unresolved D. The CDR3 has 14 residues. V was shortened by 6 bases and J by 1 base, with 10 bases between the two germline ends. Germline CDR1 is SGHTA and CDR2 is FQGNSA. In DNA form, the CDR3 reads TGTGCCAGCAGGAGCACGGGGTCTGGAAACACCATATATTTT. Encoded protein: CASRSTGSGNTIYF.

This clonotype was seen only a few times. The chain has TRBV5-1 and TRBJ2-5; D may be TRBD2 (5 bases). The germline gives CDR1 SGHRS, CDR2 YFSETQ. Trimming removed 0 bases at V and 0 bases at J, with 9 bases between. CDR3 length equals 15 residues. This CDR3 is CASSLAGRDQETQYF. DNA for the CDR3: TGCGCCAGCAGCTTGGCCGGGCGGGACCAAGAGACCCAGTACTTC.

This clonotype has just a few counts. The chain joins TRBV7-3 to TRBJ2-2, with D perhaps TRBD2 (5 bases). The CDR3 consists of 12 residues. Looked up from germline, CDR1 is SGHTA and CDR2 is FQGTGA. V lost 5 bases, J lost 5 bases, and 6 bases lay in between. CDR3 nucleotide sequence: TGTGCCAGCAGCAGGAGGACCGGGGAGCTGTTTTTT. Protein product: CASSRRTGELFF.

The chain carries TRBV5-1 and TRBJ1-6, with 7 bases aligning to TRBD1. Trimming removed 2 bases from V and 9 bases from J; junction bases left unmatched: 8. Germline lookup yields CDR1 SGHRS and CDR2 YFSETQ. The CDR3 loop spans 15 amino acids. The CDR3 DNA is TGCGCCAGCAGCTTAACCACAGGGGTTGGTTCACCCCTCCACTTT. This sequence encodes CASSLTTGVGSPLHF.

Ten or more counts support this clonotype. The chain combines TRBV11-2 with TRBJ2-5, with TRBD1 as a possible D gene (7 bases). CDR1 is SGHAT, CDR2 FQNNGV, per germline. This CDR3 has 13 residues. The ends were cut back, 5 bases at V and 5 bases at J, with 12 bases in the middle. DNA of the CDR3: TGTGCCAGCAGCCCGACAGGGAGGGAGACCCAGTACTTC. Its translation is CASSPTGRETQYF.

This clonotype was counted between two and nine times. The V and J genes are TRBV6-2 or TRBV6-3 and TRBJ1-5; D is perhaps TRBD1 (5 bases). V shed 6 bases and J shed 7 bases, with 19 bases lying between them. From germline, CDR1 is MNHEY and CDR2 SVGEGT. The CDR3 consists of 15 residues. CDR3 residues: CASRTGGGSGQPQHF. Here the CDR3 DNA reads TGTGCCAGCAGGACTGGGGGGGGTTCCGGGCAGCCCCAGCATTTT.

This clonotype was seen only a few times. V gene TRBV5-1 combines with J gene TRBJ2-1, with D maybe TRBD1 (6 bases). Trimming removed 2 bases at V and 8 bases at J, with 14 bases between. The CDR3 loop spans 14 amino acids. CDR1 is SGHRS, CDR2 YFSETQ, per germline. CDR3 region: CASSFSLRQDEQFF. The DNA for the CDR3 is TGCGCCAGCAGCTTCTCCCTCCGACAGGATGAGCAGTTCTTC.

The chain recombines TRBV5-1 with TRBJ2-5; 14 bases are a match to TRBD2. V shed 3 bases, J shed 5 bases, and the junction held 3 bases outside the gene matches. The CDR3 totals 15 residues. Germline-derived CDR1 and CDR2 are SGHRS and YFSETQ. CDR3 bases: TGCGCCAGCAGCTACGGGACTAGCGGGGGCGAGACCCAGTACTTC. The encoded protein is CASSYGTSGGETQYF.